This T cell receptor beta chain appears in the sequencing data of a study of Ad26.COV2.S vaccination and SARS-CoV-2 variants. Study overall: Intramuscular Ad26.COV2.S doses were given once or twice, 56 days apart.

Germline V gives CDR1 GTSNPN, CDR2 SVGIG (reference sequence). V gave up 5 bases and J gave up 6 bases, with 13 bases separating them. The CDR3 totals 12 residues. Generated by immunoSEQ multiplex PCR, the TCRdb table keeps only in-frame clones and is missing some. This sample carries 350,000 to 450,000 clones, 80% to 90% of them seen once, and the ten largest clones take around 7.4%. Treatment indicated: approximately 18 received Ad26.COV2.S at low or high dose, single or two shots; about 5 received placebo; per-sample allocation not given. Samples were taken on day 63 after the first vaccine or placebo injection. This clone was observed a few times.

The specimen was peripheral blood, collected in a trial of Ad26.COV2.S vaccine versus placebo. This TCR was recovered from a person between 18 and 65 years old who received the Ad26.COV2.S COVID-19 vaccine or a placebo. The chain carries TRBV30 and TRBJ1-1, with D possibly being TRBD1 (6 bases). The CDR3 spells CAWSGGGPEAFF. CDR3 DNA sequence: TGTGCCTGGTCCGGAGGGGGGCCTGAAGCTTTCTTT. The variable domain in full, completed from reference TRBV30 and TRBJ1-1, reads SQTIHQWPATLVQPVGSPLSLECTVEGTSNPNLYWYRQAAGRGLQLLFYSVGIGQISSEVPQNLSASRPQDRQFILSSKKLLLSDSGFYLCAWSGGGPEAFFGQGTRLTVV.